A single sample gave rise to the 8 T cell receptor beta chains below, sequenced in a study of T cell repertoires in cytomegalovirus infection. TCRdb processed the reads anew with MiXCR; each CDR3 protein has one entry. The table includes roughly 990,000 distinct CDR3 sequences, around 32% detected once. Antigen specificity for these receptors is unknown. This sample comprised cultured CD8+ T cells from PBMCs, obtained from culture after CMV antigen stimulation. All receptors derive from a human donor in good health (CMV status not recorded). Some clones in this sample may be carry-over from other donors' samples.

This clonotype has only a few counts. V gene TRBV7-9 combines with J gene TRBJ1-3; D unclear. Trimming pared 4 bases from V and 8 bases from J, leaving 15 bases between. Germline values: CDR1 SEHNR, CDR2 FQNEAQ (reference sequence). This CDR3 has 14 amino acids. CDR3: CASSSQKSRDTIYF. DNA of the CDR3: TGTGCCAGCAGCTCGCAAAAATCTAGGGACACCATATATTTT.

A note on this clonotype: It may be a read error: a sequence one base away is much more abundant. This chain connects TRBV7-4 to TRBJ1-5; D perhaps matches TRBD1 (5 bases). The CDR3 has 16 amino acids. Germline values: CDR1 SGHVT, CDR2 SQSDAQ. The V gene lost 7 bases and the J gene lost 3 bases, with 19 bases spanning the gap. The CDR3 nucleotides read TGTGCCAGCAATGGGGACTCAAACAGGAACAATCAGCCCCAGCATTTT. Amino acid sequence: CASNGDSNRNNQPQHF.

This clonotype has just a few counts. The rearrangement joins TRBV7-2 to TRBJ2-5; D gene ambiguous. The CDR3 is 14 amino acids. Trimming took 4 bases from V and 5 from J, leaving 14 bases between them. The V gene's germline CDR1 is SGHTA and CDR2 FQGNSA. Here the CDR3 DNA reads TGTGCCAGCAGCTATCTGCCTCGTCGGGAGACCCAGTACTTC. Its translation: CASSYLPRRETQYF.

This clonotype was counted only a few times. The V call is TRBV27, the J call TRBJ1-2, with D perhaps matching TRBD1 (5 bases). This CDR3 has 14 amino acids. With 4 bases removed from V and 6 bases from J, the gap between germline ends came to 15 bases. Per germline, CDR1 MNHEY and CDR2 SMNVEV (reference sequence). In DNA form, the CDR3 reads TGTGCCAGCAGTTCTAATTGGTGGGACCATGGCTACACCTTC. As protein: CASSSNWWDHGYTF.

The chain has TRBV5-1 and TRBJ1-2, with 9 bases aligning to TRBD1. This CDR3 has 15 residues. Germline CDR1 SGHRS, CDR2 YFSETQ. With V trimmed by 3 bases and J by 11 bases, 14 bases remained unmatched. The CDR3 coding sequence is TGCGCCAGCAGCTACCAAACAGGGGGCGGAGGGGGTTACACCTTC. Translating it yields CASSYQTGGGGGYTF. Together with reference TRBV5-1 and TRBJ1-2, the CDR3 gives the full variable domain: KAGVTQTPRYLIKTRGQQVTLSCSPISGHRSVSWYQQTPGQGLQFLFEYFSETQRNKGNFPGRFSGRQFSNSRSEMNVSTLELGDSALYLCASSYQTGGGGGYTFGSGTRLTVV.

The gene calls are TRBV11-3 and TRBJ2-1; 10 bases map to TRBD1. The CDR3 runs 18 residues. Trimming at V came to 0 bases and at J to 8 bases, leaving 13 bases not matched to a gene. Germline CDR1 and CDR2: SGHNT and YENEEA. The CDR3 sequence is CASSLDPPRDRGRDEQFF. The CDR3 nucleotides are TGTGCCAGCAGCTTAGATCCCCCCCGGGACAGGGGACGGGATGAGCAGTTCTTC.

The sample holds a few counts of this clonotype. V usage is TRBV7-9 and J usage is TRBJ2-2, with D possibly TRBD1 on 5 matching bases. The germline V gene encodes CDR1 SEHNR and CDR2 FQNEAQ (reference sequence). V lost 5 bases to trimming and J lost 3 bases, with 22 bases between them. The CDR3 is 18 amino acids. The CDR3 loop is CASSRPAGQGIDTGELFF. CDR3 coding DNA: TGTGCCAGCAGCCGTCCGGCCGGCCAGGGAATAGACACCGGGGAGCTGTTTTTT.

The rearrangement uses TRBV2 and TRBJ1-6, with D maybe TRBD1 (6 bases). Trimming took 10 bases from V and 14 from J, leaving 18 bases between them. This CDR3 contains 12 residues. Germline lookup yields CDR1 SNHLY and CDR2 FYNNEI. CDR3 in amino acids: CAIETGLEALHF. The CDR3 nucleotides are TGTGCCATCGAAACAGGGCTGGAGGCCCTCCACTTT.